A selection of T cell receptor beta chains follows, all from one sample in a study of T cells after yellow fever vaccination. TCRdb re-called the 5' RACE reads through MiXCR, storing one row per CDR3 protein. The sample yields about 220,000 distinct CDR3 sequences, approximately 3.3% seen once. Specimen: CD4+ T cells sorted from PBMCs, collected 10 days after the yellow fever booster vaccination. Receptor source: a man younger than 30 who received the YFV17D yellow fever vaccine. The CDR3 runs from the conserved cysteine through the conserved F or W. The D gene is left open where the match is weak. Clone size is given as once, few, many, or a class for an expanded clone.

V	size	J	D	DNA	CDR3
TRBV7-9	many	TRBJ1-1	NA	TGTGCCAGCAGCGCCGGGACATTGGATTTGGGCACTGAAGCTTTCTTT	CASSAGTLDLGTEAFF
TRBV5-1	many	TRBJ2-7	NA	TGCGCCAGCAGCTCGACTCAGGGCAGCTACGAGCAGTACTTC	CASSSTQGSYEQYF
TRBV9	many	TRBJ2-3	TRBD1	TGTGCCAGCAGCGTAGCGACAGGGGGGGCAATGGATACGCAGTATTTT	CASSVATGGAMDTQYF
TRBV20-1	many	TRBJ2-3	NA	TGCAGTGCTCCCCACCTCACAGGTTCCCCTAGCACAGATACGCAGTATTTT	CSAPHLTGSPSTDTQYF
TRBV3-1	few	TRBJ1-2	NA	TGTGCCAGCAGCCCTGCCGGGACGGGGTATTTCTATGGCTACACCTTC	CASSPAGTGYFYGYTF
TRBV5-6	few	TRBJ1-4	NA	TGTGCCAGCAGCCCGGATAATGAAAAACTGTTTTTT	CASSPDNEKLFF
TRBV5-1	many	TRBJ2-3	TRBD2	TGCGCCAGCAGAATGGGACTAGCGGGAGGAGATACGCAGTATTTT	CASRMGLAGGDTQYF
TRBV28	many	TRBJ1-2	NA	TGTGCCAGCAGTCTGATAGGGGGGGGCTACACCTTC	CASSLIGGGYTF
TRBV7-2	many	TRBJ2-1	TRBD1	TGTGCCAGCAGCTTGGGACAGCCTCCCTACAATGAGCAGTTCTTC	CASSLGQPPYNEQFF
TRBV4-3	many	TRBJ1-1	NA	TGCGCCAGCAGCCAAGTAATGAACACTGAAGCTTTCTTT	CASSQVMNTEAFF
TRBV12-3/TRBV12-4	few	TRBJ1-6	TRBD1	TGTGCCAGCAGTTTGGGCGGACAGGGGGATTCACCCCTCCACTTT	CASSLGGQGDSPLHF
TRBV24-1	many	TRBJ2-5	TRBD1	TGTGCCACCAGTCCCGGGACAGGGTCCCTGAGGAGAGAGACCCAGTACTTC	CATSPGTGSLRRETQYF